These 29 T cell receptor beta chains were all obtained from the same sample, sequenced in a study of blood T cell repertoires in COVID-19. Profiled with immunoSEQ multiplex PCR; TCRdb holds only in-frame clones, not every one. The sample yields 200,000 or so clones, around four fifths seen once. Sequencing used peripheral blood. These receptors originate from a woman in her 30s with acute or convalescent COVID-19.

The CDR3: CAILTGGAGNEQFF. The DNA of the CDR3 is TGTGCCATCCTGACAGGGGGCGCAGGGAATGAGCAGTTCTTC. The chain recombines TRBV10-3 with TRBJ2-1, with 10 bases matching TRBD1. The CDR3 is made up of 14 amino acids. The junction had 8 bases not matched to a gene; V was cut back by 8 bases and J by 7 bases. Per germline, CDR1 ENHRY and CDR2 SYGVKD.

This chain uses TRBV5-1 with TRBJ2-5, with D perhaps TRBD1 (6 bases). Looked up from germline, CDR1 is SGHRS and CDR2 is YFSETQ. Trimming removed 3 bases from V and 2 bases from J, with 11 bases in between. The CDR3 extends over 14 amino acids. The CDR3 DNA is TGCGCCAGCAGCTCGACAGGATTGCAAGAGACCCAGTACTTC. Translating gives CASSSTGLQETQYF.

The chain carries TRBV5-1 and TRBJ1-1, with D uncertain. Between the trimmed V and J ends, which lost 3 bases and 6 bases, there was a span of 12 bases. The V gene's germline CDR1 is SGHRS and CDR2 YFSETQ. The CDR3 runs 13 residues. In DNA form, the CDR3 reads TGCGCCAGCAGCTCGGGCAGAGGGTCTGAAGCTTTCTTT. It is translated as CASSSGRGSEAFF.

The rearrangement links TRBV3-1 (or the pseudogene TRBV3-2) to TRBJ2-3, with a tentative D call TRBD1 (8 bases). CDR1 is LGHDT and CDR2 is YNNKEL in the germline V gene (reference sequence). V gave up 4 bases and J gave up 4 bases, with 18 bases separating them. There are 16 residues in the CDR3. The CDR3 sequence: CASSLGRTGTSDTQYF. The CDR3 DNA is TGTGCCAGCAGCCTCGGGAGGACAGGGACTTCAGATACGCAGTATTTT.

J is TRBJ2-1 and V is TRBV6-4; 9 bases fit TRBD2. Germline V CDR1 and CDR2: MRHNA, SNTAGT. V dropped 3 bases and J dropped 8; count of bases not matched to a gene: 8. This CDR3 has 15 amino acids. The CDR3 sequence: CASSEGRGGAHEQFF. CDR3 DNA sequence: TGTGCCAGCAGTGAAGGGCGGGGGGGTGCCCATGAGCAGTTCTTC.

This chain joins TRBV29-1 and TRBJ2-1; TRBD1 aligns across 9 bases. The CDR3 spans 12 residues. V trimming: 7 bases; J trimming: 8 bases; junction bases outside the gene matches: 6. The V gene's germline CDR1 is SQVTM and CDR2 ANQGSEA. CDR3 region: CSGGQGRHEQFF. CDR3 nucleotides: TGCAGCGGGGGACAGGGTCGACATGAGCAGTTCTTC.

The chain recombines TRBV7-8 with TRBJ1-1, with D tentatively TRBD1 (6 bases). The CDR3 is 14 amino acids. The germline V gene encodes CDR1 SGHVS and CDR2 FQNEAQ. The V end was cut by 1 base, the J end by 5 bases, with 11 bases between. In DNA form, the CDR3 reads TGTGCCAGCAGCTTAGACAGGGTCGGTACTGAAGCTTTCTTT. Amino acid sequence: CASSLDRVGTEAFF.

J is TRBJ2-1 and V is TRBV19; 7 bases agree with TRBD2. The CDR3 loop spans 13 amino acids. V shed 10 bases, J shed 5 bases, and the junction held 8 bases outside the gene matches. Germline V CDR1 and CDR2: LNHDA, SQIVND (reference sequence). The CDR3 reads CAIRTSWDNEQFF. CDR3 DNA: TGTGCCATTAGGACTAGTTGGGACAATGAGCAGTTCTTC.

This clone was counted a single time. Here the CDR3 reads CASSHDITYGYTF. The CDR3 DNA sequence: TGTGCCAGCAGCCACGACATCACCTATGGCTACACCTTC. The chain uses TRBV7-9 and TRBJ1-2; the D is unclear. V lost 5 bases to trimming and J lost 4 bases, with 11 bases between them. In germline, CDR1 is SEHNR, CDR2 FQNEAQ (reference sequence). The CDR3 spans 13 residues.

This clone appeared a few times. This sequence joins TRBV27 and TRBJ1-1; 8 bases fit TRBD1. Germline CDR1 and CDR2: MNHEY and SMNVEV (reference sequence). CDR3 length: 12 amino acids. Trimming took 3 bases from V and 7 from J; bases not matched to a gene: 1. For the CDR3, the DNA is TGTGCCAGCAGTTTCGACAGGGGTGAAGCTTTCTTT. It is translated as CASSFDRGEAFF.

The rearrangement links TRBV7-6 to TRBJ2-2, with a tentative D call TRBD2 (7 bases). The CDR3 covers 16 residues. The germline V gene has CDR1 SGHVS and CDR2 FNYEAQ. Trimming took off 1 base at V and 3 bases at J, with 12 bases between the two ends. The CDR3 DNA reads TGTGCCAGCAGCTTAGGGCGCGGGGGCCACACCGGGGAGCTGTTTTTT. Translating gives CASSLGRGGHTGELFF.

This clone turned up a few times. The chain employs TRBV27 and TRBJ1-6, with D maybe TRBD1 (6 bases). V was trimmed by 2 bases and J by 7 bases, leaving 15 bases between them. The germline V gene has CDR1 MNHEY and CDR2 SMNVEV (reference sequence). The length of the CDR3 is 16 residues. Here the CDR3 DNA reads TGTGCCAGCAGTTTACTCAAGACAGGTCAGAATTCACCCCTCCACTTT. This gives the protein CASSLLKTGQNSPLHF.

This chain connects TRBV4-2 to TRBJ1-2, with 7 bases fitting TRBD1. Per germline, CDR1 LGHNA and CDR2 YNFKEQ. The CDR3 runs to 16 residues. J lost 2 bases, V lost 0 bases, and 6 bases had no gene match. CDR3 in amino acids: CASSQEPRQGNYGYTF. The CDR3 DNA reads TGTGCCAGCAGCCAAGAGCCCCGACAGGGAAACTATGGCTACACCTTC.

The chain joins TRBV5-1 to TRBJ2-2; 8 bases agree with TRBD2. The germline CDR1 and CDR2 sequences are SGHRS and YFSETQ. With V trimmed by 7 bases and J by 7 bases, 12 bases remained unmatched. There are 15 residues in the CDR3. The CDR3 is CASGTGTSMFGELFF. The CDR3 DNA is TGCGCCAGCGGTACCGGGACTAGTATGTTCGGGGAGCTGTTTTTT.

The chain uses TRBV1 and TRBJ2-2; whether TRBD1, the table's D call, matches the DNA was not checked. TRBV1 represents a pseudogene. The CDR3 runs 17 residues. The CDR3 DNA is TGCACCAGCAGCCAAGACCACCTGACAGGGGAAACCGGGGAGCTGTTTTTT. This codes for CTSSQDHLTGETGELFF.

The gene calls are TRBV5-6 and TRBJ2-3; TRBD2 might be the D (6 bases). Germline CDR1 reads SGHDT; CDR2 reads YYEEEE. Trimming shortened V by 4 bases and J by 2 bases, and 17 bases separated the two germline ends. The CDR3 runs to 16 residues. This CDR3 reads CASSQIGTGLTDTQYF. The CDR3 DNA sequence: TGTGCCAGCAGCCAGATAGGGACGGGACTCACAGATACGCAGTATTTT.

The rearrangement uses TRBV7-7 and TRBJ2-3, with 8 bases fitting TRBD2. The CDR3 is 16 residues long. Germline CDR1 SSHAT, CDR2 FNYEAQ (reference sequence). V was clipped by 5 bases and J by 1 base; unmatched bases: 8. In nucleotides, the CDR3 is TGTGCCAGCAGCCCGTTCGCGGGGGGCGGCACAGATACGCAGTATTTT. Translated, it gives CASSPFAGGGTDTQYF.

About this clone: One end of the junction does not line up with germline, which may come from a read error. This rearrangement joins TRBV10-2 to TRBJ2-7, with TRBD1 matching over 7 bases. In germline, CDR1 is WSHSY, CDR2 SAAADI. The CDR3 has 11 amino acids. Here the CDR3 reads CASSFGQDSRF. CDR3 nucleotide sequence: TGCGCCAGCAGCTTCGGACAGGATTCACGCTTC.

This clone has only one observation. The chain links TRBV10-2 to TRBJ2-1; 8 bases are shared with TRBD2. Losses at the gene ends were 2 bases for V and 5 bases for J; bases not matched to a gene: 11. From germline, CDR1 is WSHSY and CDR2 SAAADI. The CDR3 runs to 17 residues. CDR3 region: CASSETPGGSLNNEQFF. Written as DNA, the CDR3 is TGCGCCAGCAGTGAGACCCCGGGAGGGTCCCTAAACAATGAGCAGTTCTTC.

The CDR3 nucleotides read TGTGCCAGCAGCTTAGGTTCAGGGGGGACCCAGTACTTC. Protein: CASSLGSGGTQYF. The rearrangement links TRBV11-3 to TRBJ2-5; TRBD1 agrees at 7 bases. The J segment lost 7 bases and the V segment lost 1 base, leaving 3 bases of the junction unmatched. Per germline, CDR1 SGHNT and CDR2 YENEEA. This CDR3 contains 13 residues. The full variable domain, its missing parts supplied by reference TRBV11-3 and TRBJ2-5, is EAGVVQSPRYKIIEKKQPVAFWCNPISGHNTLYWYLQNLGQGPELLIRYENEEAVDDSQLPKDRFSAERLKGVDSTLKIQPAELGDSAVYLCASSLGSGGTQYFGPGTRLLVL.

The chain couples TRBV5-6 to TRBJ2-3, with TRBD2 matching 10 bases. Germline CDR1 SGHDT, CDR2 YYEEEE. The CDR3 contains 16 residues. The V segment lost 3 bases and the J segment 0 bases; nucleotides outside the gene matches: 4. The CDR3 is CASSWTSGASTDTQYF. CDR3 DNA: TGTGCCAGCAGCTGGACTAGCGGCGCTAGCACAGATACGCAGTATTTT.

CDR3 DNA sequence: TGCGCCAGCAGCCCGAGACAGGGGGCGCCCGATACGCAGTATTTT. Amino acid sequence: CASSPRQGAPDTQYF. The chain employs TRBV5-1 and TRBJ2-3, with 10 bases matching TRBD1. Trimming removed 4 bases from V and 6 bases from J; junction bases left unmatched: 8. The CDR3 sequence is 15 residues long. Per germline, CDR1 SGHRS and CDR2 YFSETQ.

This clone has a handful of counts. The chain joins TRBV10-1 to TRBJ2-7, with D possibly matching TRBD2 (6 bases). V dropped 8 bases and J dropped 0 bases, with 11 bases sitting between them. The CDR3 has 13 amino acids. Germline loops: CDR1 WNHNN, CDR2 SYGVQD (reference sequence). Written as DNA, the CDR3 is TGCGCCAGCGCCCGGGGGAGCTCCTACGAGCAGTACTTC. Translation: CASARGSSYEQYF.

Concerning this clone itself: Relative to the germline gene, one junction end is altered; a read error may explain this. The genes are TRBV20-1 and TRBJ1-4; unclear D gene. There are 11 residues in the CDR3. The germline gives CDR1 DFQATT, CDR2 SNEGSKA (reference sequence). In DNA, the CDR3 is TGCAGTGCTAGGGCAGGTCAGGATAAGCTTTTT. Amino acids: CSARAGQDKLF.

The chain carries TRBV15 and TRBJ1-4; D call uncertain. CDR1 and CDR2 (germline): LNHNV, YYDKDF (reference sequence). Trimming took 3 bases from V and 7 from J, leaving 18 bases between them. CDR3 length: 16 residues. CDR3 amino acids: CATSSSSFSTVEKLFF. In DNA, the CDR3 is TGTGCCACCAGCAGTTCTTCATTTTCAACAGTTGAAAAACTGTTTTTT.

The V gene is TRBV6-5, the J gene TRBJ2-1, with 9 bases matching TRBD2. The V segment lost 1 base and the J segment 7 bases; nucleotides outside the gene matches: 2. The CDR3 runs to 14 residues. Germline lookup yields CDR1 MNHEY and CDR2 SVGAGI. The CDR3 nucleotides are TGTGCCAGCAGTTACTTGCGGGAGGGGAATGAGCAGTTCTTC. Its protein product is CASSYLREGNEQFF.

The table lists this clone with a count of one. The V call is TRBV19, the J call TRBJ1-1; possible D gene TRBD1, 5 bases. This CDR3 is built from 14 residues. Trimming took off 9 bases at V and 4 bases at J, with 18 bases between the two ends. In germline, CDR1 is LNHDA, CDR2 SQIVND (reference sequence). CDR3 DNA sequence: TGTGCCAGCGGAGGGGAAACGTGGAGCACTGAAGCTTTCTTT. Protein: CASGGETWSTEAFF.

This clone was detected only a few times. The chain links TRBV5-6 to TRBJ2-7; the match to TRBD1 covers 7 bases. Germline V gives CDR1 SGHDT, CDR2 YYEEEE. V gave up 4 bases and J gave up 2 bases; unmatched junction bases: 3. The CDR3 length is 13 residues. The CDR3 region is CASSERGPYEQYF. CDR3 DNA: TGTGCCAGCAGCGAGAGGGGGCCCTACGAGCAGTACTTC.

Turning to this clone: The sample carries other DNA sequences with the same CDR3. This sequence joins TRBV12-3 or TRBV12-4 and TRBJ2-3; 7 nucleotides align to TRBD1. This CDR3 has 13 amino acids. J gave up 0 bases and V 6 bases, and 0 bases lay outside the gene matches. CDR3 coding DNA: TGTGCCAGCAGGACAGGGAGCACAGATACGCAGTATTTT. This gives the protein CASRTGSTDTQYF.